This T cell receptor beta chain was observed in a study of OX40 agonist ivuxolimab in advanced cancers. Looking at the study overall: Hepatocellular carcinoma, melanoma, renal cell or head and neck cancer was diagnosed in the dose-escalation patients. The group had a mean age of about 65 years, ranged from about 23 to 79, and was around 86% male. A history of anti-PD-1, anti-PD-L1 or anti-CTLA-4 therapy was acceptable, and approximately 41% had some.

This clone came up once. Data came from immunoSEQ multiplex PCR; TCRdb stores just in-frame clones and leaves some out. This sample has around 70,000 clones; roughly nine tenths occur once, and the top ten carry about an eighth. The trim removed 7 bases at V and 0 bases at J, leaving 7 bases unmatched. The CDR3 runs to 15 residues. Germline lookup yields CDR1 SGHRS and CDR2 YFSETQ. The input for sequencing was CD4+ or CD8+ T cells sorted from blood, taken in a trial of the OX40 agonist ivuxolimab. This clonotype was sampled from an adult with an advanced solid tumor such as melanoma, head and neck, liver or kidney cancer. This chain joins TRBV5-1 and TRBJ2-7; 10 nucleotides agree with TRBD1. The CDR3 coding sequence is TGCGCCAGCCGGCGGACAGGGGGAAACTCCTACGAGCAGTACTTC. Its translation is CASRRTGGNSYEQYF.